These T cell receptor beta chains were read from a single sample in a study of blood T cell repertoires in COVID-19. Clones were read by immunoSEQ multiplex PCR, and TCRdb kept only the in-frame ones, dropping some. The table shows under 300,000 clones, with 85% occurring only once. Sequenced input: peripheral blood. The receptors come from a human donor in a cohort sampled during active COVID-19. Both conserved end residues are part of each CDR3. A D gene is named only where the DNA matches it firmly. The size of a clone is reported for some rows only, either as once, few or many, or as a class for expanded clones.

j_gene | d_gene | v_gene | abundance | CDR3aa | CDR3nt
TRBJ1-2 | - | TRBV6-5 | - | CASSSLRGAGGGYTF | TGTGCCAGCAGTTCGCTCCGGGGGGCTGGTGGAGGCTACACCTTC
TRBJ2-7 | - | TRBV18 | - | CASSLLSSGNEQYF | TGTGCCAGCTCACTTTTAAGTTCAGGGAACGAGCAGTACTTC
TRBJ2-1 | - | TRBV9 | - | CASSVADLGPYNEQFF | TGTGCCAGCAGCGTAGCAGACCTAGGCCCCTACAATGAGCAGTTCTTC
TRBJ2-1 | - | TRBV7-8 | - | CASSAGQRVNEQFF | TGTGCCAGCAGCGCGGGACAGAGGGTCAATGAGCAGTTCTTC
TRBJ2-7 | - | TRBV28 | - | CASSPRQDSRYF | TGTGCCAGCAGTCCCCGACAGGACAGTCGGTACTTC
TRBJ2-7 | - | TRBV18 | - | CASSPSGVSYEQYF | TGTGCCAGCTCACCAAGCGGAGTATCCTACGAGCAGTACTTC
TRBJ2-7 | - | TRBV10-3 | - | CAISEGGTPREQYF | TGTGCCATCAGTGAAGGCGGGACCCCGCGGGAGCAGTACTTC
TRBJ1-1 | - | TRBV11-2 | - | CASSLGGNTEAFF | TGTGCCAGCAGCTTAGGAGGGAACACTGAAGCTTTCTTT
TRBJ2-1 | - | TRBV7-2 | - | CASNHLSSEQFF | TGTGCCAGCAACCACCTTAGCAGTGAGCAGTTCTTC
TRBJ2-3 | - | TRBV20-1 | - | CSASLADTQYF | TGCAGTGCTAGTCTCGCGGATACGCAGTATTTT
TRBJ2-7 | - | TRBV5-1 | - | CASSPGFEQYF | TGCGCCAGCAGCCCCGGGTTCGAGCAGTACTTC
TRBJ1-1 | TRBD1 | TRBV5-6 | - | CASSSRDREVTEAFF | TGTGCCAGCAGCTCACGGGACAGGGAGGTCACTGAAGCTTTCTTT
TRBJ1-1 | - | TRBV14 | few | CASSQGLLNTEAFF | TGTGCCAGCAGCCAAGGCCTCCTAAACACTGAAGCTTTCTTT
TRBJ1-2 | - | TRBV9 | - | CASSAGRGGSYYGYTF | TGTGCCAGCAGCGCCGGGCGGGGGGGCTCATACTATGGCTACACCTTC
TRBJ2-2 | - | TRBV7-2 | - | CASSFYVHSNTGELFF | TGTGCCAGCAGCTTTTACGTGCACTCGAACACCGGGGAGCTGTTTTTT
TRBJ1-4 | TRBD1 | TRBV27 | - | CASRGQALMGEKLFF | TGTGCCAGCAGGGGACAGGCCCTGATGGGTGAAAAACTGTTTTTT
TRBJ2-2 | TRBD2 | TRBV10-3 | - | CAIGPQGLNTGELFF | TGTGCCATCGGACCCCAGGGACTAAATACCGGGGAGCTGTTTTTT
TRBJ2-1 | TRBD2 | TRBV29-1 | - | CSARPRILAGMDEQFF | TGCAGCGCCCGACCAAGGATACTAGCGGGAATGGATGAGCAGTTCTTC
TRBJ2-7 | TRBD2 | TRBV27 | - | CASSSSPSGTYSYEQYF | TGTGCCAGCAGTAGTTCCCCCAGCGGGACCTACTCCTACGAGCAGTACTTC
TRBJ1-1 | - | TRBV9 | once | CASSVGGQVTEAFF | TGTGCCAGCAGCGTAGGAGGGCAAGTCACTGAAGCTTTCTTT
TRBJ2-1 | - | TRBV10-3 | - | CAISESGGQNEQFF | TGTGCCATCAGTGAGTCAGGCGGGCAGAATGAGCAGTTCTTC
TRBJ1-1 | TRBD1 | TRBV7-8 | - | CASSLGSGTVEAFF | TGTGCCAGCAGCTTAGGGTCCGGGACAGTTGAAGCTTTCTTT
TRBJ1-1 | - | TRBV11-3 | - | CASSIGATSSPAFF | TGTGCCAGCAGCATAGGGGCCACCTCATCGCCGGCTTTCTTT
TRBJ1-1 | - | TRBV27 | - | CASSQRGVITNTEAFF | TGTGCCAGCAGTCAGCGGGGGGTCATCACAAACACTGAAGCTTTCTTT
TRBJ2-3 | - | TRBV2 | once | CASGPSPDTQYF | TGTGCCAGCGGGCCTAGCCCGGATACGCAGTATTTT
TRBJ1-2 | - | TRBV14 | - | CASSQERVPRYGYTF | TGTGCCAGCAGCCAAGAGAGGGTGCCGCGCTATGGCTACACCTTC